These 13 T cell receptor beta chains share one sample of origin, sequenced in a study of CD8 T cells in ankylosing spondylitis. Each CDR3 protein gets one entry after TCRdb re-called the 5' RACE reads with MiXCR. This sample has about 310,000 distinct CDR3 sequences, with roughly 20% found just once. The sequenced material came from blood, either unsorted or a sorted T cell fraction (not recorded which). Every receptor here comes from a female donor with ankylosing spondylitis or in good health (not recorded which).

This clonotype was seen only a few times. As DNA, the CDR3 is TGCAGTGCGGCCAGACAGGGAGAGACCCAGTACTTC. Translated: CSAARQGETQYF. V is TRBV20-1 and J is TRBJ2-5; the match to TRBD1 covers 7 bases. V lost 6 bases, J lost 4 bases, and 5 bases stayed unmatched. CDR3 length: 12 amino acids. CDR1 and CDR2 from the germline V gene are DFQATT and SNEGSKA (reference sequence).

The chain is built from TRBV5-5 and TRBJ2-3; D possibly corresponds to TRBD1 (6 bases). This CDR3 region has 14 residues. The V gene's germline CDR1 is SGHKS and CDR2 YYEKEE (reference sequence). Trimming stripped 0 bases from V and 4 bases from J, with 9 bases between. This CDR3 reads CASSLGRGADTQYF. The CDR3 DNA is TGTGCCAGCAGCTTGGGCAGGGGTGCAGATACGCAGTATTTT.

V gene TRBV10-3 combines with J gene TRBJ1-2; perhaps TRBD1 as D (5 bases). Per germline, CDR1 ENHRY and CDR2 SYGVKD. The ends were cut back, 7 bases at V and 5 bases at J, with 17 bases in the middle. The CDR3 totals 14 residues. The CDR3 nucleotides read TGTGCCATCATGGGGCCAGCGGCGGGGTATGGCTACACCTTC. Its protein product is CAIMGPAAGYGYTF.

This clonotype was seen more than once but under ten times. The chain joins TRBV4-3 to TRBJ1-2; tentatively, D is TRBD1 (5 bases). This CDR3 comprises 14 residues. CDR1 and CDR2 (germline): LGHNA, YSLEER. The V gene lost 1 base and the J gene lost 6 bases, with 12 bases spanning the gap. The CDR3 reads CASSQAGGSDGYTF. The CDR3 coding sequence is TGCGCCAGCAGCCAAGCCGGGGGGAGTGATGGCTACACCTTC.

This sequence joins TRBV7-9 and TRBJ1-2, with TRBD1 identical over 9 bases. CDR3 length: 14 residues. V trimming: 2 bases; J trimming: 7 bases; junction bases outside the gene matches: 5. From germline, CDR1 is SEHNR and CDR2 FQNEAQ (reference sequence). The CDR3 reads CASSLTGGNIGYTF. The CDR3, as DNA: TGTGCCAGCAGCTTAACAGGGGGCAACATTGGCTACACCTTC.

J is TRBJ2-5 and V is TRBV20-1, with a weak D call TRBD2 (5 bases). Germline V gene lookup returns CDR1 DFQATT and CDR2 SNEGSKA (reference sequence). Trimming removed 6 bases at V and 1 base at J, with 15 bases between. CDR3 size: 14 residues. CDR3 residues: CSAIDRGAQETQYF. CDR3 nucleotides: TGCAGTGCCATCGACCGGGGAGCCCAAGAGACCCAGTACTTC.

There are many counts of this clonotype. The V and J genes are TRBV15 and TRBJ2-5; D may match TRBD1 or TRBD2 (5 bases each). V was cut by 1 base and J by 4 bases, with 7 bases left in between. The CDR3 has 13 amino acids. Looked up from germline, CDR1 is LNHNV and CDR2 is YYDKDF (reference sequence). The CDR3 region is CATSRGGRETQYF. Written as DNA, the CDR3 is TGTGCCACCAGCAGAGGGGGGAGAGAGACCCAGTACTTC.

This clonotype was counted ten times or more. V is TRBV29-1 and J is TRBJ1-1; D is undetermined. CDR3 length: 13 amino acids. Trimming took off 4 bases at V and 0 bases at J, with 9 bases between the two ends. In germline, CDR1 is SQVTM, CDR2 ANQGSEA. The CDR3 loop is CSVGVQLNTEAFF. The CDR3 DNA reads TGCAGCGTTGGGGTTCAACTGAACACTGAAGCTTTCTTT.

The chain carries TRBV28 and TRBJ1-4; no definite D call. Germline V gene data show CDR1 as MDHEN and CDR2 as SYDVKM. CDR3 length: 15 residues. The V and J ends lost 6 bases and 8 bases respectively, with 19 bases between them. In DNA form, the CDR3 reads TGTGCCAGCAGAACCCGGCCTCCAGGATCCGAAAAACTGTTTTTT. Translated, it gives CASRTRPPGSEKLFF.

The chain recombines TRBV5-6 with TRBJ2-5, with D unclear. V lost 1 base and J lost 3, with 13 bases in between. Germline V lookup: CDR1 SGHDT, CDR2 YYEEEE. This CDR3 spans 15 amino acids. The CDR3 loop is CASSLLDDKEETQYF. The CDR3 bases are TGTGCCAGCAGCTTGCTGGATGACAAAGAAGAGACCCAGTACTTC.

This clonotype was picked up many times. The chain uses TRBV5-5 and TRBJ2-5; 7 bases are a match to TRBD1. V lost 2 bases, J lost 1 base, and 5 bases stayed unmatched. Germline V gene data show CDR1 as SGHKS and CDR2 as YYEKEE (reference sequence). This CDR3 has 15 residues. This chain's CDR3 is CASSLGGDTQETQYF. CDR3 DNA: TGTGCCAGCAGCTTAGGGGGCGATACCCAAGAGACCCAGTACTTC.

The V gene is TRBV6-2 or TRBV6-3, the J gene TRBJ2-7; D is ambiguous. Trimming shortened V by 6 bases and J by 2 bases, and 17 bases separated the two germline ends. Germline CDR1 and CDR2: MNHEY and SVGEGT. CDR3 length: 15 amino acids. The CDR3 region has the DNA TGTGCCAGCAGCTCCCCGCCAGCAGGAACCTACGAGCAGTACTTC. Translating gives CASSSPPAGTYEQYF.

The chain employs TRBV2 and TRBJ2-3; D remains ambiguous. Deletions cut 1 base from V and 1 base from J, with 15 bases between. Looked up from germline, CDR1 is SNHLY and CDR2 is FYNNEI. The CDR3 totals 17 residues. The CDR3 DNA sequence: TGTGCCAGCAGTGAAGTGCCATTTAGGCGCGGCACAGATACGCAGTATTTT. Its protein product is CASSEVPFRRGTDTQYF.